The T cell receptor (beta chain) described here comes from a study of T cell changes during pregnancy in multiple sclerosis. This clone was seen just once. The CDR3 length is 10 residues. The germline gives CDR1 MNHEY, CDR2 SVGAGI. With 11 bases removed from V and 4 bases from J, the gap between germline ends came to 9 bases. Using immunoSEQ multiplex PCR, the repertoire was profiled, and TCRdb retains in-frame clones only, with some absent. The table shows around 15,000 clones, with just over 90% occurring only once. The clonotype was recovered from a female donor in good health, enrolled as a control in a pregnancy study. The V call is TRBV6-5, the J call TRBJ2-7; the D gene is possibly TRBD1 (6 bases). The sequences come from peripheral blood, collected in the second trimester of pregnancy. As DNA, the CDR3 is TGTGCCCTCGGACAGTACGAGCAGTACTTC. Translated: CALGQYEQYF.